The 30 T cell receptor beta chains below all came from one sample that was sequenced in a study of T cell repertoires in cytomegalovirus infection. TCRdb re-analysed the reads in MiXCR, keeping a single row per CDR3 protein. The table includes hundreds of thousands of distinct CDR3 sequences, around 32% detected once. Their cognate antigens are unknown. Sample: cultured PBMCs, taken from culture after CMV antigen stimulation. All receptors come from a human donor in good health (CMV status not recorded). Some clones in this sample may be carry-over from other donors' samples.

The chain recombines TRBV7-9 with TRBJ1-1; tentative D call: TRBD1 (6 bases). Germline lookup yields CDR1 SEHNR and CDR2 FQNEAQ (reference sequence). V was shortened by 2 bases and J by 6 bases, with 7 bases between the two germline ends. The CDR3 consists of 12 residues. DNA for the CDR3: TGTGCCAGCAGCTTACGGGGGCCTGAAGCTTTCTTT. This encodes CASSLRGPEAFF.

This sequence joins TRBV19 and TRBJ1-4; D gene unclear. Germline V gene sequence: CDR1 LNHDA, CDR2 SQIVND (reference sequence). With 8 bases removed from V and 4 bases from J, the gap between germline ends came to 17 bases. CDR3 length: 15 amino acids. CDR3 coding DNA: TGTGCCAGTTCAAGGCTTTACACGATTAATGAAAAACTGTTTTTT. Amino acid sequence: CASSRLYTINEKLFF.

Only a few counts were recorded for this clonotype. The chain employs TRBV20-1 and TRBJ2-7, with 8 bases fitting TRBD1. In germline, CDR1 is DFQATT, CDR2 SNEGSKA (reference sequence). CDR3 length equals 14 residues. The junction had 13 bases not matched to a gene; V was cut back by 7 bases and J by 5 bases. Written as DNA, the CDR3 is TGCAGTGGGAAGACTCCGGACAGGGTAGACGAGCAGTACTTC. This gives the protein CSGKTPDRVDEQYF.

The table lists this clonotype with a few counts. The chain joins TRBV5-6 to TRBJ2-1; D gene unclear. Trimming left V 4 bases short and J 7 bases short, with 6 bases between. CDR1 and CDR2 (germline): SGHDT, YYEEEE. The CDR3 is made up of 11 amino acids. For the CDR3, the DNA is TGTGCCAGCAGCGAAATTAATGAGCAGTTCTTC. Translating it yields CASSEINEQFF.

This chain uses TRBV10-3 with TRBJ2-1, with D perhaps TRBD1 or TRBD2 (6 bases each). The CDR3 is made up of 15 amino acids. Germline CDR1 is ENHRY and CDR2 is SYGVKD. Trimming stripped 0 bases from V and 6 bases from J, with 12 bases between. DNA for the CDR3: TGTGCCATCAGTGAGTCGAGACGGGGGCCCAATGAGCAGTTCTTC. Its protein is CAISESRRGPNEQFF.

A few counts support this clonotype. The chain joins TRBV20-1 to TRBJ2-1, with TRBD1 matching 7 bases. The CDR3 spans 16 residues. Trimming cost V 6 bases and J 3 bases; bases outside gene matches: 14. Germline V gene lookup returns CDR1 DFQATT and CDR2 SNEGSKA (reference sequence). CDR3 in amino acids: CSAEGAGTMRYNEQFF. The CDR3 bases are TGCAGTGCCGAGGGGGCAGGGACAATGCGCTACAATGAGCAGTTCTTC.

The rearrangement joins TRBV7-2 to TRBJ1-1; D gene ambiguous. The CDR3 consists of 14 residues. V was trimmed by 1 base and J by 4 bases, leaving 10 bases between them. CDR1 SGHTA and CDR2 FQGNSA come from the germline V gene. CDR3 region: CASSLGALRTEAFF. CDR3 nucleotide sequence: TGTGCCAGCAGCTTAGGGGCCCTTCGCACTGAAGCTTTCTTT.

This clonotype was found a few times. The chain uses TRBV6-5 and TRBJ1-6; TRBD1 matches 8 bases. This CDR3 is built from 16 residues. V lost 2 bases and J lost 5; bases outside the gene matches: 5. Germline loops: CDR1 MNHEY, CDR2 SVGAGI. The CDR3 nucleotides read TGTGCCAGCAGTTACGGTGGACAGGGCCATAATTCACCCCTCCACTTT. Its translation is CASSYGGQGHNSPLHF.

The chain is built from TRBV7-7 and TRBJ2-7, with D unresolved. Trimming took off 1 base at V and 0 bases at J, with 10 bases between the two ends. The CDR3 has 15 residues. Germline CDR1 reads SSHAT; CDR2 reads FNYEAQ (reference sequence). CDR3 sequence: CASSLDEASSYEQYF. The CDR3 nucleotides read TGTGCCAGCAGCTTAGACGAGGCTAGCTCCTACGAGCAGTACTTC.

The V gene is TRBV6-5, the J gene TRBJ2-7; D uncertain. Germline CDR1 MNHEY, CDR2 SVGAGI. The V gene lost 8 bases and the J gene lost 1 base, with 15 bases spanning the gap. The CDR3 sequence is 14 residues long. The CDR3 sequence: CASSRQLGSYEQYF. In DNA, the CDR3 is TGTGCCAGCTCCCGCCAGTTGGGGTCCTACGAGCAGTACTTC.

V gene TRBV6-6 combines with J gene TRBJ2-3, with no clear D. The CDR3 covers 15 residues. CDR1 is MNHNY and CDR2 is SVGAGI in the germline V gene (reference sequence). Deletions cut 6 bases from V and 1 base from J, with 14 bases between. The CDR3 DNA reads TGTGCCAGCAGCCCCTCCGGAGATGGCACAGATACGCAGTATTTT. Translated: CASSPSGDGTDTQYF.

This rearrangement joins TRBV19 to TRBJ2-4; possible D gene TRBD2, 5 bases. Germline assignment: CDR1 LNHDA and CDR2 SQIVND (reference sequence). The V end was cut by 3 bases, the J end by 9 bases, with 9 bases between. The CDR3 contains 12 residues. The CDR3 loop reads CASSMRESIQYF. In DNA, the CDR3 is TGTGCCAGTAGTATGAGGGAGAGCATTCAGTACTTC.

V usage is TRBV10-3 and J usage is TRBJ2-2; the match to TRBD2 covers 9 bases. This CDR3 has 16 amino acids. V was clipped by 4 bases and J by 4 bases; unmatched bases: 7. Germline CDR1 ENHRY, CDR2 SYGVKD. The CDR3 spells CAISADLAGLTGELFF. DNA for the CDR3: TGTGCCATCAGTGCGGATCTAGCGGGGCTCACCGGGGAGCTGTTTTTT.

The chain carries TRBV5-4 and TRBJ2-3; 7 nucleotides align to TRBD2. Germline V gene data show CDR1 as SGHNT and CDR2 as YYREEE (reference sequence). The CDR3 is made up of 15 amino acids. V dropped 4 bases and J dropped 4; count of bases not matched to a gene: 9. This CDR3 reads CASSLKSGVADTQYF. The CDR3 DNA reads TGTGCCAGCAGCCTGAAAAGCGGGGTGGCAGATACGCAGTATTTT.

Only a few counts were recorded for this clonotype. The chain carries TRBV7-2 and TRBJ2-5; 8 positions match TRBD2. This CDR3 contains 16 residues. In germline, CDR1 is SGHTA, CDR2 FQGNSA. The trim removed 1 base at V and 0 bases at J, leaving 4 bases unmatched. The CDR3 DNA is TGTGCCAGCAGCTTAGAGCGGGGGCGATACCAAGAGACCCAGTACTTC. This codes for CASSLERGRYQETQYF.

This clonotype was seen only a few times. The chain carries TRBV6-6 and TRBJ1-3, with D possibly being TRBD1 (6 bases). Germline V gene sequence: CDR1 MNHNY, CDR2 SVGAGI (reference sequence). With 0 bases removed from V and 2 bases from J, the gap between germline ends came to 11 bases. The CDR3 is 16 residues long. The CDR3 region has the DNA TGTGCCAGCAGTTACTCTGTCGGGGGCGCTGGAAACACCATATATTTT. Translating gives CASSYSVGGAGNTIYF.

Written as DNA, the CDR3 is TGTGCCAGCAGCGTGGGCGGGGGAGGCACCGGGGAGCTGTTTTTT. As protein: CASSVGGGGTGELFF. The chain joins TRBV7-2 to TRBJ2-2, with 7 bases lining up with TRBD2. Trimming cost V 5 bases and J 4 bases; bases outside gene matches: 7. This CDR3 contains 15 residues. The germline V gene encodes CDR1 SGHTA and CDR2 FQGNSA. Full variable domain (remainder filled in from reference TRBV7-2 and TRBJ2-2): GAGVSQSPSNKVTEKGKDVELRCDPISGHTALYWYRQSLGQGLEFLIYFQGNSAPDKSGLPSDRFSAERTGGSVSTLTIQRTQQEDSAVYLCASSVGGGGTGELFFGEGSRLTVL.

In its sample, this clonotype was seen many times. The rearrangement links TRBV7-2 to TRBJ2-1; D is undetermined. Trimming removed 3 bases at V and 0 bases at J, with 12 bases between. Per germline, CDR1 SGHTA and CDR2 FQGNSA. The CDR3 runs to 16 residues. DNA of the CDR3: TGTGCCAGCAGCTTTAGCAGAATTAGCTCCTACAATGAGCAGTTCTTC. Translating it yields CASSFSRISSYNEQFF.

The chain links TRBV7-9 to TRBJ1-2; the match to TRBD1 covers 9 bases. Germline V gives CDR1 SEHNR, CDR2 FQNEAQ (reference sequence). The length of the CDR3 is 17 residues. Trimming at V came to 2 bases and at J to 6 bases, leaving 13 bases not matched to a gene. The CDR3 spells CASSLLVRRDRDHGYTF. CDR3 nucleotides: TGTGCCAGCAGCTTACTAGTCCGCCGGGACAGGGATCATGGCTACACCTTC.

This sequence joins TRBV7-8 and TRBJ1-2; 7 nucleotides line up with TRBD1. The trim removed 0 bases at V and 1 base at J, leaving 17 bases unmatched. The length of the CDR3 is 20 residues. Germline V gives CDR1 SGHVS, CDR2 FQNEAQ. CDR3 loop: CASSLAQDRDSLNFNYGYTF. The CDR3 nucleotides read TGTGCCAGCAGCTTAGCACAGGATCGGGACAGCCTGAATTTTAACTATGGCTACACCTTC.

The chain is built from TRBV6-1 and TRBJ2-4; D may match TRBD1 or TRBD2 (5 bases each). From germline, CDR1 is MNHNS and CDR2 SASEGT. The CDR3 consists of 15 residues. The V and J ends lost 11 bases and 3 bases respectively, with 20 bases between them. CDR3: CAGPLRAGLKNIQYF. The DNA for the CDR3 is TGTGCCGGACCCTTGCGGGCAGGGCTCAAAAACATTCAGTACTTC.

The chain has TRBV4-1 and TRBJ1-2; D call uncertain. CDR3 size: 15 residues. Trimming removed 3 bases at V and 0 bases at J, with 11 bases between. CDR1 is MGHRA, CDR2 YSYEKL, per germline. The CDR3 here is CASSHRTYPNYGYTF. The CDR3 DNA reads TGCGCCAGCAGCCATCGGACTTACCCTAACTATGGCTACACCTTC.

The J gene is TRBJ2-3, the V gene TRBV6-5; D gene ambiguous. Germline CDR1 reads MNHEY; CDR2 reads SVGAGI. V lost 8 bases, J lost 2 bases, and 14 bases lay in between. This CDR3 has 14 residues. In DNA, the CDR3 is TGTGCCAGCCAGACCAGCCACAACACAGATACGCAGTATTTT. Translating gives CASQTSHNTDTQYF.

DNA for the CDR3: TGTGCCAGCAGAAAGATAAAGGGAGGGTTTGGCACTGAAGCTTTCTTT. Translated: CASRKIKGGFGTEAFF. V is TRBV2 and J is TRBJ1-1; D remains unclear. CDR3 length: 16 amino acids. The germline V gene encodes CDR1 SNHLY and CDR2 FYNNEI. Trimming stripped 6 bases from V and 4 bases from J, with 21 bases between. Drawing the rest from reference TRBV2 and TRBJ1-1, the complete variable domain is EPEVTQTPSHQVTQMGQEVILRCVPISNHLYFYWYRQILGQKVEFLVSFYNNEISEKSEIFDDQFSVERPDGSNFTLKIRSTKLEDSAMYFCASRKIKGGFGTEAFFGQGTRLTVV.

In DNA form, the CDR3 reads TGTGCCAGTAGTATGTCAGGGACTACCAATGAGCAGTTCTTC. This translates into CASSMSGTTNEQFF. The rearrangement uses TRBV19 and TRBJ2-1; TRBD2 aligns across 7 bases. CDR1 and CDR2 (germline): LNHDA, SQIVND (reference sequence). The CDR3 totals 14 residues. Trimming at V came to 3 bases and at J to 6 bases, leaving 5 bases not matched to a gene.

V and J are TRBV6-5 and TRBJ2-1; possibly TRBD2 for D (5 bases). The CDR3 length is 16 residues. V was trimmed by 6 bases and J by 3 bases, leaving 18 bases between them. Germline V gene data show CDR1 as MNHEY and CDR2 as SVGAGI. CDR3 sequence reads: CASRSERDEIYNEQFF. CDR3 DNA: TGTGCCAGCAGAAGTGAGAGGGATGAAATCTACAATGAGCAGTTCTTC.

This clonotype has more than one count but fewer than ten. V gene TRBV11-2 combines with J gene TRBJ2-4; TRBD2 aligns across 13 bases. Trimming at V came to 4 bases and at J to 8 bases, leaving 2 bases not matched to a gene. The germline V gene encodes CDR1 SGHAT and CDR2 FQNNGV. The CDR3 length is 14 residues. CDR3 in amino acids: CASSSGTSGDIQYF. The CDR3 nucleotides read TGTGCCAGCAGCTCAGGGACTAGCGGGGACATTCAGTACTTC.

V is TRBV28 and J is TRBJ2-4; weak D call: TRBD1 (5 bases). In germline, CDR1 is MDHEN, CDR2 SYDVKM. The V and J ends lost 3 bases and 4 bases respectively, with 7 bases between them. The CDR3 has 13 amino acids. In nucleotides, the CDR3 is TGTGCCAGCAGTTTTCCAGGGAAAAACATTCAGTACTTC. As protein: CASSFPGKNIQYF.

This chain uses TRBV7-9 with TRBJ1-1, with D perhaps matching TRBD1 (6 bases). Germline V gene lookup returns CDR1 SEHNR and CDR2 FQNEAQ (reference sequence). This CDR3 spans 11 amino acids. Trimming removed 5 bases at V and 11 bases at J, with 12 bases between. CDR3 coding DNA: TGTGCCAGCAGCCCCAGGACAGTGGCTTTCTTT. It translates to CASSPRTVAFF. Filled out from reference TRBV7-9 and TRBJ1-1, the complete variable domain reads DTGVSQNPRHKITKRGQNVTFRCDPISEHNRLYWYRQTLGQGPEFLTYFQNEAQLEKSRLLSDRFSAERPKGSFSTLEIQRTEQGDSAMYLCASSPRTVAFFGQGTRLTVV.

This clonotype has more than one count but fewer than ten. The chain combines TRBV28 with TRBJ2-7; D is possibly TRBD2 (6 bases). The CDR3 is made up of 15 amino acids. Germline loops: CDR1 MDHEN, CDR2 SYDVKM. The V and J ends lost 7 bases and 2 bases respectively, with 18 bases between them. Here the CDR3 DNA reads TGTGCCAGCAACCTCGCAAGCGGGCCCGCCTACGAGCAGTACTTC. Translation: CASNLASGPAYEQYF.